Below, 24 T cell receptor beta chains from the same sample are listed, as sequenced in a study of human T cells and chemical hapten exposure (dated by TCRdb to the early 2020s). The library came from RACE. The sample was run on a NextSeq 500. Through fastp at Q25 and MiXCR, TCRdb rebuilt clones from the public reads, retaining in-frame beta chains. Every entry covers one CDR3 protein and lists the most common genes and DNA from its rows. Here the sample has roughly 34,000 distinct CDR3 sequences; about a tenth occur a single time. The top ten clonotypes cover around a quarter of the sample. The meaning of the sample's time point label: pre-sensitization, week 0. Sample treatment or condition, as interpreted from the label and publication: therapeutic diphenylcyclopropenone sensitization with weekly scalp DPC. Total RNA was extracted from unfractionated whole blood that had been collected in Tempus Blood RNA tubes.

The specimen was whole blood, collected in connection with sensitization to the hapten diphenylcyclopropenone (DPC). All receptors derive from a man aged 50 to 60 with alopecia areata. Some clones in this sample may be carry-over from other donors' samples.

In its sample, this clonotype was seen many times. The chain links TRBV29-1 to TRBJ1-1; perhaps TRBD1 as D (5 bases). The CDR3 length is 15 residues. Trimming took 0 bases from V and 5 from J, leaving 16 bases between them. The V gene's germline CDR1 is SQVTM and CDR2 ANQGSEA. CDR3 sequence: CSVEDRSGRRTEAFF. The CDR3 DNA follows: TGCAGCGTTGAAGATAGGTCGGGGCGAAGAACTGAAGCTTTCTTT.

Ten or more counts support this clonotype. The CDR3 spells CASSQDTEQYF. The CDR3, as DNA: TGTGCCAGCAGCCAAGATACCGAGCAGTACTTC. V is TRBV3-1 and J is TRBJ2-7; no reliable D call. The V end lost 0 bases, the J end lost 6 bases, and 3 bases lay between the germline ends. Germline assignment: CDR1 LGHDT and CDR2 YNNKEL (reference sequence). This CDR3 is 11 amino acids long.

This clonotype was counted at least ten times. This rearrangement joins TRBV20-1 to TRBJ1-5, with D tentatively TRBD1 (6 bases). Trimming took 6 bases from V and 7 from J, leaving 16 bases between them. This CDR3 has 13 residues. Germline CDR1 DFQATT, CDR2 SNEGSKA (reference sequence). The CDR3 reads CSAQTAGVQPQHF. The CDR3 DNA sequence: TGCAGTGCCCAAACAGCAGGGGTCCAGCCCCAGCATTTT.

This clonotype has ten or more counts. This chain uses TRBV12-2 with TRBJ2-1; the table's D call TRBD1 went unverified against the DNA. TRBV12-2 is a documented pseudogene. The CDR3 covers 15 residues. The CDR3 loop is CASRSRDRGRNEQFF. CDR3 coding DNA: TGTGCAAGTCGCTCCCGGGACAGGGGAAGGAATGAGCAGTTCTTC.

As concerns this clonotype: This may come from a read error, since a much larger clone is one base off. The chain uses TRBV12-3 or TRBV12-4 and TRBJ1-2; unclear D gene. This CDR3 has 13 amino acids. The CDR3 nucleotides are TGTGCCAGCGGTCGAGGGAGTTCCTATGGCTACTCCTTC. Translation: CASGRGSSYGYSF.

The table lists this clonotype with a few counts. The chain carries TRBV4-3 and TRBJ2-7, with TRBD2 matching 9 bases. The CDR3 is made up of 16 amino acids. Per germline, CDR1 LGHNA and CDR2 YSLEER. V trimming: 0 bases; J trimming: 6 bases; junction bases outside the gene matches: 9. The CDR3 region has the DNA TGCGCCAGCAGCCAAGATCTTGGCGGGAGGGCAGGCGAGCAGTACTTC. The encoded protein is CASSQDLGGRAGEQYF.

Only a few counts were recorded for this clonotype. The chain has TRBV7-9 and TRBJ2-5; D gene unclear. Trimming shortened V by 1 base and J by 5 bases, and 8 bases separated the two germline ends. The CDR3 covers 13 residues. The germline V gene encodes CDR1 SEHNR and CDR2 FQNEAQ (reference sequence). The CDR3 nucleotides read TGTGCCAGCAGCTTAGATTCGGGCGAGACCCAGTACTTC. Translating gives CASSLDSGETQYF.

This clonotype was observed many times. The CDR3 loop is CASSPRPGGGSTDTQYF. The CDR3 nucleotides are TGTGCCAGCTCACCCCGTCCGGGAGGGGGTAGCACAGATACGCAGTATTTT. This chain links TRBV18 with TRBJ2-3; TRBD2 agrees at 8 bases. The CDR3 length is 17 residues. CDR1 is KGHSH, CDR2 LQKENI, per germline. V shed 3 bases, J shed 0 bases, and the junction held 8 bases outside the gene matches. Together with reference TRBV18 and TRBJ2-3, the CDR3 gives the full variable domain: NAGVMQNPRHLVRRRGQEARLRCSPMKGHSHVYWYRQLPEEGLKFMVYLQKENIIDESGMPKERFSAEFPKEGPSILRIQQVVRGDSAAYFCASSPRPGGGSTDTQYFGPGTRLTVL.

At least ten counts were recorded for this clonotype. The rearrangement links TRBV28 to TRBJ1-2; D is undetermined. The CDR3 length is 15 residues. Germline CDR1 is MDHEN and CDR2 is SYDVKM. V was pared by 2 bases and J by 2 bases, with 12 bases between. The CDR3: CASSLVPGMNYGYTF. The CDR3 DNA follows: TGTGCCAGCAGTTTAGTCCCTGGGATGAACTATGGCTACACCTTC.

This chain links TRBV12-3 or TRBV12-4 with TRBJ1-5; no clear D gene. The CDR3 is made up of 14 amino acids. The ends were cut back, 5 bases at V and 3 bases at J, with 11 bases in the middle. CDR3 loop: CASSGGQLNQPQHF. In nucleotides, the CDR3 is TGTGCCAGCAGTGGTGGGCAGCTCAATCAGCCCCAGCATTTT.

This clonotype was recorded at least ten times. V usage is TRBV7-2 and J usage is TRBJ2-2; D may be TRBD1 (5 bases). CDR1 is SGHTA, CDR2 FQGNSA, per germline. The CDR3 is made up of 14 amino acids. V was cut by 5 bases and J by 5 bases, with 12 bases left in between. In DNA form, the CDR3 reads TGTGCCAGCAGCAGCAAACAGGAGACCGGGGAGCTGTTTTTT. Its translation: CASSSKQETGELFF.

This clonotype was observed a handful of times. The chain uses TRBV5-1 and TRBJ1-6, with TRBD1 identical over 8 bases. The CDR3 loop spans 15 amino acids. CDR1 and CDR2 from the germline V gene are SGHRS and YFSETQ. V lost 1 base, J lost 4 bases, and 1 base stayed unmatched. The CDR3 region is CASSLQGAYNSPLHF. The CDR3 DNA reads TGCGCCAGCAGCTTGCAGGGGGCTTATAATTCACCCCTCCACTTT.

This chain links TRBV28 with TRBJ2-7; no firm D call. V lost 5 bases to trimming and J lost 0 bases, with 14 bases between them. CDR1 is MDHEN, CDR2 SYDVKM, per germline. This CDR3 contains 15 residues. The CDR3 DNA sequence: TGTGCCAGCAGTACCTGGGCGTCGAGCTCCTACGAGCAGTACTTC. Protein product: CASSTWASSSYEQYF.

The chain employs TRBV12-3 or TRBV12-4 and TRBJ2-1; 8 bases are shared with TRBD1. After removal of 5 bases from V and 7 bases from J, the junction contained 16 bases not matched to a gene. The CDR3 runs 17 residues. DNA of the CDR3: TGTGCCAGCAGTCCGGGGACAGGTTCCCCCTCGGGTAATGAGCAGTTCTTC. This codes for CASSPGTGSPSGNEQFF.

This clonotype was picked up a small number of times. This chain joins TRBV6-2 or TRBV6-3 and TRBJ2-7, with TRBD2 identical over 11 bases. Losses at the gene ends were 7 bases for V and 4 bases for J; bases not matched to a gene: 6. In germline, CDR1 is MNHEY, CDR2 SVGEGT. This CDR3 spans 14 amino acids. The CDR3 is CASTVLAGAYEQYF. DNA of the CDR3: TGTGCCAGCACCGTACTAGCGGGAGCTTACGAGCAGTACTTC.

This clonotype was recorded at least ten times. V gene TRBV7-6 combines with J gene TRBJ2-1; 9 nucleotides align to TRBD2. Trimming cost V 5 bases and J 5 bases; bases outside gene matches: 7. Germline V lookup: CDR1 SGHVS, CDR2 FNYEAQ. This CDR3 comprises 15 residues. CDR3 nucleotides: TGTGCCAGCAGCCAAGGTGCGGGGGGGAACAATGAGCAGTTCTTC. Residues: CASSQGAGGNNEQFF.

The chain carries TRBV6-5 and TRBJ2-5; TRBD1 or TRBD2 may be the D gene (6 bases each). The CDR3 is made up of 18 amino acids. V lost 6 bases to trimming and J lost 2 bases, with 25 bases between them. Germline values: CDR1 MNHEY, CDR2 SVGAGI. The CDR3, as DNA: TGTGCCAGCAGCAATAGGGACTTACCGGGACACCATCAAGAGACCCAGTACTTC. Translated, it gives CASSNRDLPGHHQETQYF.

This clonotype was seen many times. The chain couples TRBV27 to TRBJ1-2; unclear D gene. CDR1 and CDR2 from the germline V gene are MNHEY and SMNVEV (reference sequence). Trimming removed 6 bases at V and 3 bases at J, with 11 bases between. This CDR3 has 13 residues. For the CDR3, the DNA is TGTGCCAGCAGGAGGGCGGACGACTATGGCTACACCTTC. It codes for CASRRADDYGYTF.

At least ten counts were recorded for this clonotype. The V and J genes are TRBV28 and TRBJ2-1; 10 nucleotides line up with TRBD2. CDR3 size: 15 residues. J lost 4 bases, V lost 6 bases, and 6 bases had no gene match. Germline CDR1 MDHEN, CDR2 SYDVKM. The CDR3 DNA sequence: TGTGCCAGCAGCCCCGGACTAGCGGAGTACAATGAGCAGTTCTTC. Amino acid sequence: CASSPGLAEYNEQFF.

This clonotype was observed many times. The chain is built from TRBV5-1 and TRBJ2-5; D is ambiguous. V gave up 1 base and J gave up 5 bases, with 9 bases separating them. CDR3 length: 13 residues. CDR1 and CDR2 from the germline V gene are SGHRS and YFSETQ. The CDR3, as DNA: TGCGCCAGCAGCTTGATGTATGCTGAGACCCAGTACTTC. Encoded protein: CASSLMYAETQYF.

This chain joins TRBV12-5 and TRBJ1-1, with a weak D call TRBD1 (6 bases). This CDR3 contains 14 residues. Germline V gene sequence: CDR1 LGHNT, CDR2 FRNRAP. Trimming stripped 4 bases from V and 1 base from J, with 10 bases between. CDR3 DNA sequence: TGTGCTAGTGGTTCCCAGGGGACGAACACTGAAGCTTTCTTT. Translated: CASGSQGTNTEAFF.

The table lists this clonotype with many counts. V gene TRBV4-1 combines with J gene TRBJ2-7; 7 positions match TRBD1. Germline V gene sequence: CDR1 MGHRA, CDR2 YSYEKL. The CDR3 is made up of 17 amino acids. V was pared by 4 bases and J by 3 bases, with 15 bases of the junction left unmatched. CDR3 loop: CASSLDQKGTAIYEQYF. Written as DNA, the CDR3 is TGCGCCAGCAGCCTCGACCAAAAGGGGACAGCAATCTACGAGCAGTACTTC.

This clonotype was found many times. V usage is TRBV2 and J usage is TRBJ2-1, with TRBD1 identical over 7 bases. CDR1 is SNHLY, CDR2 FYNNEI, per germline. The CDR3 has 12 amino acids. Germline trimming cut 6 bases from V and 8 bases from J; bases unmatched to any gene: 4. The CDR3 coding sequence is TGTGCCAGCAGGACAGGGTTCGATGAGCAGTTCTTC. This encodes CASRTGFDEQFF.

J is TRBJ1-1 and V is TRBV20-1; unclear D gene. Germline CDR1 DFQATT, CDR2 SNEGSKA (reference sequence). The CDR3 contains 13 residues. The ends were cut back, 3 bases at V and 6 bases at J, with 14 bases in the middle. The CDR3 DNA follows: TGCAGTGCTAGGCTCGTCTTGGTCCCTGAAGCTTTCTTT. Translating gives CSARLVLVPEAFF.